Below, 14 T cell receptor beta chains from the same sample are listed, as sequenced in a study of OX40 agonist ivuxolimab in advanced cancers. Sequencing was performed with immunoSEQ multiplex PCR; in TCRdb, only in-frame clones are kept and a portion is missing. The sample has 60,000 to 100,000 clones; more than 75% are singletons. Material: CD4+ or CD8+ T cells sorted from blood, obtained in a trial of the OX40 agonist ivuxolimab. The receptors stem from an adult with an advanced solid tumor such as melanoma, head and neck, liver or kidney cancer.

This sequence joins TRBV6-1 and TRBJ2-5, with TRBD1 matching over 7 bases. The V gene end was trimmed by 6 bases and the J gene end by 10 bases; junction bases not matched to a gene: 8. CDR1 is MNHNS and CDR2 is SASEGT in the germline V gene. The length of the CDR3 is 12 residues. CDR3 in DNA: TGTGCCAGCAGCGACAGGGTCGGCGGCCAGTACTTC. This gives the protein CASSDRVGGQYF.

The chain joins TRBV2 to TRBJ1-1; 7 bases map to TRBD1. Trimming took 5 bases from V and 4 from J; bases not matched to a gene: 4. The CDR3 sequence is 13 residues long. Looked up from germline, CDR1 is SNHLY and CDR2 is FYNNEI. This CDR3 reads CASSTQGVTEAFF. DNA for the CDR3: TGTGCCAGCAGTACTCAGGGGGTCACTGAAGCTTTCTTT.

The chain combines TRBV7-2 with TRBJ2-7; D is perhaps TRBD2 (6 bases). This CDR3 has 15 amino acids. Germline-derived CDR1 and CDR2 are SGHTA and FQGNSA. V lost 1 base and J 3 bases, leaving 13 bases between the germline ends. The CDR3 protein is CASSLVSGENYEQYF. Here the CDR3 DNA reads TGTGCCAGCAGCTTAGTCTCGGGAGAAAACTACGAGCAGTACTTC.

The chain carries TRBV5-1 and TRBJ1-2, with unresolved D. The CDR3 totals 14 residues. Trimming took off 0 bases at V and 0 bases at J, with 6 bases between the two ends. Germline CDR1 is SGHRS and CDR2 is YFSETQ. In DNA form, the CDR3 reads TGCGCCAGCAGCTTGGAAGGGACTAACTATGGCTACACCTTC. It encodes CASSLEGTNYGYTF.

This chain uses TRBV28 with TRBJ2-3; TRBD2 agrees at 8 bases. Germline V CDR1 and CDR2: MDHEN, SYDVKM. The CDR3 consists of 15 residues. V lost 5 bases and J lost 6; bases outside the gene matches: 10. The DNA for the CDR3 is TGTGCCAGCAGTACCCCCGGGAGGGCCGCGGATACGCAGTATTTT. Translated, it gives CASSTPGRAADTQYF.

This chain uses TRBV6-5 with TRBJ2-7; 8 nucleotides align to TRBD2. The length of the CDR3 is 14 residues. The germline gives CDR1 MNHEY, CDR2 SVGAGI. J was trimmed by 2 bases and V by 3 bases; bases with no gene match: 3. CDR3 bases: TGTGCCAGCAGTTATTTGCGGGGGGCCTACGAGCAGTACTTC. Its protein product is CASSYLRGAYEQYF.

This chain links TRBV7-6 with TRBJ2-3, with 8 bases lining up with TRBD2. Germline V gene data show CDR1 as SGHVS and CDR2 as FNYEAQ. J lost 8 bases, V lost 5 bases, and 15 bases had no gene match. This CDR3 comprises 16 residues. CDR3 region: CASSPAPGLVPGTQYF. The CDR3 bases are TGTGCCAGCAGCCCAGCGCCGGGACTAGTCCCCGGTACGCAGTATTTT.

The chain links TRBV19 to TRBJ2-1; 10 nucleotides align to TRBD2. The ends lost 6 bases at V and 2 bases at J; junction bases unmatched: 7. The CDR3 is 16 amino acids. The germline CDR1 and CDR2 sequences are LNHDA and SQIVND (reference sequence). The DNA of the CDR3 is TGTGCCAGTAGCCTGGGAGCGGGAGGGCCCTACAATGAGCAGTTCTTC. Its translation is CASSLGAGGPYNEQFF.

CDR3 bases: TGTGCCAGCAGTGAAGACATATACAGGGGGCGAAACATTCAGTACTTC. Its translation is CASSEDIYRGRNIQYF. This rearrangement joins TRBV2 to TRBJ2-4; TRBD1 aligns across 9 bases. Germline V gene sequence: CDR1 SNHLY, CDR2 FYNNEI. With 1 base clipped from V and 6 bases from J, the junction kept 7 bases outside the gene matches. The CDR3 is made up of 16 amino acids.

V usage is TRBV5-1 and J usage is TRBJ2-2, with 8 bases that match TRBD1. This CDR3 contains 15 residues. Germline-derived CDR1 and CDR2 are SGHRS and YFSETQ. The V gene end was trimmed by 4 bases and the J gene end by 5 bases; junction bases not matched to a gene: 7. CDR3 loop: CASSTGQGLTGELFF. For the CDR3, the DNA is TGCGCCAGCAGCACTGGACAGGGTTTAACCGGGGAGCTGTTTTTT. Full variable domain (outside the CDR3, taken from reference TRBV5-1 and TRBJ2-2): KAGVTQTPRYLIKTRGQQVTLSCSPISGHRSVSWYQQTPGQGLQFLFEYFSETQRNKGNFPGRFSGRQFSNSRSEMNVSTLELGDSALYLCASSTGQGLTGELFFGEGSRLTVL.

The sample holds one count of this clone. The CDR3 protein is CASSAKPPQGARPQHF. The CDR3 nucleotides read TGTGCCAGCAGCGCTAAACCACCACAGGGGGCACGGCCCCAGCATTTT. The chain carries TRBV27 and TRBJ1-5; TRBD1 matches 9 bases. Trimming cost V 6 bases and J 9 bases; bases outside gene matches: 15. Germline CDR1 is MNHEY and CDR2 is SMNVEV (reference sequence). The CDR3 length is 16 residues.

The chain is built from TRBV7-3 and TRBJ2-2, with 8 bases matching TRBD2. CDR1 is SGHTA, CDR2 FQGTGA, per germline. This CDR3 has 19 amino acids. The trim removed 1 base at V and 4 bases at J, leaving 14 bases unmatched. CDR3 bases: TGTGCCAGCAGCTTAAACCGAACTCCCCAAGCGGGAGTCACCGGGGAGCTGTTTTTT. It translates to CASSLNRTPQAGVTGELFF.

The chain recombines TRBV18 with TRBJ1-1; a weak D match, TRBD1 (5 bases). Germline V lookup: CDR1 KGHSH, CDR2 LQKENI. CDR3 length: 15 residues. V lost 0 bases to trimming and J lost 0 bases, with 8 bases between them. In nucleotides, the CDR3 is TGTGCCAGCTCACCACCGTTAGGGGTGAACACTGAAGCTTTCTTT. Protein product: CASSPPLGVNTEAFF.

The chain has TRBV28 and TRBJ1-2; 9 bases are shared with TRBD1. V lost 6 bases and J lost 5; bases outside the gene matches: 7. Germline loops: CDR1 MDHEN, CDR2 SYDVKM. This CDR3 contains 14 residues. The CDR3 loop reads CASSQDRGSYGYTF. DNA for the CDR3: TGTGCCAGCAGCCAGGACAGGGGATCTTATGGCTACACCTTC.